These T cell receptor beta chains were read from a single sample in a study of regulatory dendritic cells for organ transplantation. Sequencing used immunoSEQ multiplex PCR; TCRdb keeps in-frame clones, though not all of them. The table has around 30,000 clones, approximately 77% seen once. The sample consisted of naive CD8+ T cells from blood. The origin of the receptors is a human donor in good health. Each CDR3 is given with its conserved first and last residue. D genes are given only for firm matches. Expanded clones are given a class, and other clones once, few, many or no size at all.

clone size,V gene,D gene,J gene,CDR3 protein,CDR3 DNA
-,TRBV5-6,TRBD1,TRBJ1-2,CASTRGTGGRHYGYTF,TGTGCCAGCACCCGCGGGACAGGGGGCCGTCACTATGGCTACACCTTC
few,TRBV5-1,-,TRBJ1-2,CASSLGRATYGYTF,TGCGCCAGCAGCTTGGGCAGGGCCACATATGGCTACACCTTC
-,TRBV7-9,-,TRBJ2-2,CASTSGGRTGELFF,TGTGCCAGCACCTCGGGGGGCCGCACCGGGGAGCTGTTTTTT
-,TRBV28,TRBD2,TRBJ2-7,CASSLGLAGYEQYF,TGTGCCAGCAGTTTGGGACTAGCGGGATACGAGCAGTACTTC
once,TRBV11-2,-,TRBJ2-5,CASSRRGGSSQETQYF,TGTGCCAGCAGCCGAAGGGGGGGCTCGTCCCAAGAGACCCAGTACTTC
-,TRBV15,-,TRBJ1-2,CATRGGTYYGYTF,TGTGCCACCCGCGGGGGGACCTACTATGGCTACACCTTC
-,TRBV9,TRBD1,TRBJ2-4,CASSEGQGGFKNIQYF,TGTGCCAGCAGCGAGGGACAGGGGGGCTTCAAAAACATTCAGTACTTC
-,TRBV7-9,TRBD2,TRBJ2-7,CASRRGDSYEQYF,TGTGCCAGCCGGCGGGGGGACTCCTACGAGCAGTACTTC
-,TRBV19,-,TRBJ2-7,CASSIGPGGVYEQYF,TGTGCCAGTAGTATAGGCCCAGGAGGAGTCTACGAGCAGTACTTC
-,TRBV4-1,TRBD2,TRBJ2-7,CASSRLLAGGYEQYF,TGCGCCAGCAGCCGCTTACTAGCGGGGGGCTACGAGCAGTACTTC
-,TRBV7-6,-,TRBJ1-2,CASSSGSLYLNGYTF,TGTGCCAGCAGCTCAGGGTCGCTCTATCTGAATGGCTACACCTTC
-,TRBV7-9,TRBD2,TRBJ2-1,CASSFPGTSLDYNEQFF,TGTGCCAGCAGCTTTCCCGGGACTAGCCTCGACTACAATGAGCAGTTCTTC
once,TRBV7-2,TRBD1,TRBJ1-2,CASRHDRGQHYGYTF,TGTGCCAGCAGACATGACAGGGGCCAACACTATGGCTACACCTTC
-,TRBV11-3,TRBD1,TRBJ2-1,CASRHFRGQGPRGDEQFF,TGTGCCAGCAGACATTTTAGGGGACAGGGCCCTAGGGGAGATGAGCAGTTCTTC
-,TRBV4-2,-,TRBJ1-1,CASSFYDTEAFF,TGTGCCAGCAGCTTCTACGACACTGAAGCTTTCTTT
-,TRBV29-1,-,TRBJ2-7,CSVEAGGLYEQYF,TGCAGCGTGGAGGCAGGGGGGCTCTACGAGCAGTACTTC
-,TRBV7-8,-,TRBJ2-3,CASSTTEGGRTDTQYF,TGTGCCAGCAGCACCACGGAAGGGGGTCGCACAGATACGCAGTATTTT
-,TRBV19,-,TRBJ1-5,CASSILGGSNQPQHF,TGTGCCAGTAGTATCTTGGGGGGTAGCAATCAGCCCCAGCATTTT
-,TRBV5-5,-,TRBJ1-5,CASSGFRSNQPQHF,TGTGCCAGCAGTGGATTCCGGAGTAATCAGCCCCAGCATTTT
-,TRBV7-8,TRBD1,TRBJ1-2,CASSLGQGAQYGYTF,TGTGCCAGCAGCTTAGGACAGGGGGCACAATATGGCTACACCTTC
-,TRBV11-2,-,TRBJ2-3,CASSSLIDTQYF,TGTGCCAGCAGCTCCTTAATCGATACGCAGTATTTT
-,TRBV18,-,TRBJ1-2,CASSPSSKDYGYTF,TGTGCCAGCTCACCATCAAGCAAAGACTATGGCTACACCTTC
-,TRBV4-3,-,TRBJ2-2,CASSQEEQNTGELFF,TGCGCCAGCAGCCAAGAAGAACAGAACACCGGGGAGCTGTTTTTT
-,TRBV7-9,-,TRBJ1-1,CASSLSGRANTEAFF,TGTGCCAGCAGCTTATCGGGCAGGGCAAACACTGAAGCTTTCTTT
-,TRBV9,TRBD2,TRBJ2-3,CASSVVASGGTDTQYF,TGTGCCAGCAGCGTAGTGGCTAGCGGGGGCACAGATACGCAGTATTTT
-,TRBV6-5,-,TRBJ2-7,CASTIHPTAYEQYF,TGTGCCAGCACCATCCACCCGACAGCCTACGAGCAGTACTTC
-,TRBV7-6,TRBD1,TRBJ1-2,CASSQGQESYTF,TGTGCCAGCAGCCAAGGACAGGAGAGCTACACCTTC